Listed here is a single T cell receptor beta chain. No antigen is known for it. CDR1 is LGHNT, CDR2 FRNRAP, per germline. CDR3 length: 18 residues. The V end was cut by 0 bases, the J end by 2 bases, with 18 bases between. Sequenced by immunoSEQ multiplex PCR; TCRdb stores in-frame clones only, minus some. The sample gives nearly 110,000 clones, more than 70% of which show up once; 6% to 7% is in the top ten. This entry comes from a study of T cell responses to AZD1222 COVID-19 vaccine. About the research overall: Doses given second, at about 4 or about 12 weeks, were pooled. Overall study findings and caveats: Reportedly, close to half of spike-specific TCRs are directed against unmutated variant regions.

The genes are TRBV12-5 and TRBJ2-3; D could derive from TRBD1 or TRBD2 (6 bases each). The sequenced sample was peripheral blood, obtained on day 0 of AZD1222 vaccination. The receptor's source is an adult in good health. The CDR3 reads CASGLVSGAAGFTDTQYF. CDR3 DNA: TGTGCTAGTGGTTTGGTATCAGGGGCGGCGGGATTCACAGATACGCAGTATTTT.